The 6 T cell receptor beta chains given below trace back to one sample, sequenced in a study of blood T cell repertoires in COVID-19. Some clones are missing from TCRdb's copy, which holds only in-frame ones; the method was immunoSEQ multiplex PCR. The sample holds approximately 99,000 clones, 87% seen once. Specimen: peripheral blood. The receptors come from a human donor in a cohort sampled during active COVID-19.

This clone has just a few counts. This rearrangement joins TRBV4-1 to TRBJ2-7, with TRBD2 matching 7 bases. J gave up 2 bases and V 0 bases, and 10 bases lay outside the gene matches. Germline lookup yields CDR1 MGHRA and CDR2 YSYEKL. The length of the CDR3 is 17 residues. CDR3 bases: TGCGCCAGCAGCCAAGATGCCCAGCGGGGTTACCCCTACGAGCAGTACTTC. As protein: CASSQDAQRGYPYEQYF.

There are a few counts of this clone. V and J are TRBV6-5 and TRBJ1-1; the D gene is possibly TRBD1 (5 bases). The V end was cut by 0 bases, the J end by 0 bases, with 8 bases between. The CDR3 is 15 residues long. Germline-derived CDR1 and CDR2 are MNHEY and SVGAGI. The CDR3 protein is CASSYSAGLNTEAFF. The CDR3 coding sequence is TGTGCCAGCAGTTACTCCGCAGGGCTGAACACTGAAGCTTTCTTT.

The V call is TRBV5-1, the J call TRBJ2-1, with 9 bases that match TRBD2. V trimming: 1 base; J trimming: 6 bases; junction bases outside the gene matches: 8. CDR1 is SGHRS and CDR2 is YFSETQ in the germline V gene. This CDR3 contains 16 residues. CDR3 loop: CASSLTAGGKVNEQFF. In DNA, the CDR3 is TGCGCCAGCAGCTTGACAGCGGGAGGTAAAGTCAATGAGCAGTTCTTC.

Here the CDR3 DNA reads TGCGCCAGCAGCTTGGAGTTAGCGGGAGACAATGAGCAGTTCTTC. Amino acids: CASSLELAGDNEQFF. The chain uses TRBV5-1 and TRBJ2-1, with 9 positions matching TRBD2. Germline lookup yields CDR1 SGHRS and CDR2 YFSETQ. This CDR3 has 15 amino acids. V shed 0 bases and J 5 bases; nucleotides not matched to a gene: 3. The full variable domain, its missing parts supplied by reference TRBV5-1 and TRBJ2-1, is KAGVTQTPRYLIKTRGQQVTLSCSPISGHRSVSWYQQTPGQGLQFLFEYFSETQRNKGNFPGRFSGRQFSNSRSEMNVSTLELGDSALYLCASSLELAGDNEQFFGPGTRLTVL.

The count of this clone is one. This chain uses TRBV4-1 with TRBJ1-5; D call uncertain. The CDR3 length is 17 residues. Deletions cut 4 bases from V and 0 bases from J, with 16 bases between. CDR1 is MGHRA, CDR2 YSYEKL, per germline. CDR3 bases: TGCGCCAGCAGCCGCCCCGGGAGCAGAGATAGCAATCAGCCCCAGCATTTT. Residues: CASSRPGSRDSNQPQHF.

The V and J genes are TRBV29-1 and TRBJ1-1; 7 bases are shared with TRBD1. The CDR3 runs 13 residues. The germline CDR1 and CDR2 sequences are SQVTM and ANQGSEA. V lost 7 bases, J lost 0 bases, and 5 bases stayed unmatched. The CDR3 reads CSAGTELNTEAFF. The DNA of the CDR3 is TGCAGCGCCGGGACAGAACTGAACACTGAAGCTTTCTTT.